The TCR beta chain under discussion was sequenced for a study of T cell responses to AZD1222 COVID-19 vaccine. Overall study results and limits: Seropositive status at baseline applied to only five to seven AZD1222 recipients. Rises in breadth and depth of Spike-specific TCRs came after two AZD1222 doses. Vaccine-associated CD4 TCRs ranged over spike, dominating at 160-218 and 743-854. Females made up more of the donors, who were largely white British, and clonal diversity may have come out too low.

Remarks on this clone: Its matching antigen is unknown.

Trimming at V came to 6 bases and at J to 7 bases, leaving 8 bases not matched to a gene. CDR3 size: 14 residues. Germline CDR1 reads MNHEY; CDR2 reads SVGAGI. Measured with immunoSEQ multiplex PCR; TCRdb has only the in-frame clones, and not every one. The top ten clones hold about 9.5% of a sample with about 130,000 clones, 70% to 90% of them seen once. The specimen was peripheral blood, collected 28 days after the second AZD1222 dose. The receptor's source is an adult who received the AZD1222 COVID-19 vaccine. This chain uses TRBV6-5 with TRBJ2-1, with 8 bases aligning to TRBD2. CDR3 in DNA: TGTGCCAGCAGCCCAGCGGGAGTCGGTAATGAGCAGTTCTTC. Its translation is CASSPAGVGNEQFF.